A single sample gave rise to the 27 T cell receptor beta chains below, sequenced in a study of identical twins. TCRdb used MiXCR to reprocess the 5' RACE reads, holding one entry per CDR3 protein. The data show about 890,000 distinct CDR3 sequences, around 12% seen once. The same sample was also studied in work on yellow fever vaccine responses in identical twins.

The sample taken for sequencing was PBMCs. These receptor sequences come from a woman aged 18-29 years in good health.

The CDR3 DNA is TGTGCCATCGCCGGACTAGGGAGCACAGATACGCAGTATTTT. It codes for CAIAGLGSTDTQYF. This chain joins TRBV10-3 and TRBJ2-3, with TRBD2 identical over 7 bases. The CDR3 extends over 14 amino acids. With V trimmed by 8 bases and J by 0 bases, 5 bases remained unmatched. Germline-derived CDR1 and CDR2 are ENHRY and SYGVKD.

V is TRBV7-2 and J is TRBJ2-7; D not resolved. Germline V lookup: CDR1 SGHTA, CDR2 FQGNSA. CDR3 length equals 16 residues. V was pared by 7 bases and J by 2 bases, with 21 bases between. The CDR3 reads CASNSKYGRDPYEQYF. CDR3 bases: TGTGCCAGCAATTCGAAGTATGGTAGAGACCCCTACGAGCAGTACTTC.

This clonotype turned up a few times. The chain recombines TRBV5-1 with TRBJ2-3; D possibly corresponds to TRBD2 (6 bases). The CDR3 runs to 16 residues. The germline V gene encodes CDR1 SGHRS and CDR2 YFSETQ. V was shortened by 2 bases and J by 2 bases, with 15 bases between the two germline ends. The CDR3 sequence is CASSFIPSEITDTQYF. DNA of the CDR3: TGCGCCAGCAGCTTCATACCTAGCGAAATCACAGATACGCAGTATTTT.

This rearrangement joins TRBV3-1 to TRBJ2-3; TRBD1 is a possible D gene (6 bases). Trimming removed 4 bases at V and 4 bases at J, with 27 bases between. The CDR3 has 19 amino acids. The germline V gene has CDR1 LGHDT and CDR2 YNNKEL (reference sequence). The CDR3 sequence: CASSPDGATLRGNPDTQYF. The CDR3 bases are TGTGCCAGCAGCCCTGATGGGGCCACTTTGAGGGGGAACCCAGATACGCAGTATTTT.

In its sample, this clonotype was seen a few times. V and J are TRBV15 and TRBJ2-1; D tentatively reads TRBD1 or TRBD2 (5 bases each). CDR1 and CDR2 (germline): LNHNV, YYDKDF (reference sequence). The CDR3 length is 18 residues. Trimming took off 3 bases at V and 4 bases at J, with 22 bases between the two ends. CDR3 sequence: CATSSDIHRGYRYNEQFF. In nucleotides, the CDR3 is TGTGCCACCAGCAGCGATATTCACCGGGGATACAGGTACAATGAGCAGTTCTTC.

This clonotype was seen a few times. The chain carries TRBV5-1 and TRBJ2-5; D is unclear. The ends were cut back, 3 bases at V and 2 bases at J, with 5 bases in the middle. CDR1 and CDR2 (germline): SGHRS, YFSETQ. The CDR3 is 12 residues long. CDR3 in amino acids: CASSYHQETQYF. The CDR3 DNA reads as TGCGCCAGCAGCTACCATCAAGAGACCCAGTACTTC.

This clonotype has only a few counts. The J gene is TRBJ2-7, the V gene TRBV4-1, with TRBD1 as a possible D gene (8 bases). Germline-derived CDR1 and CDR2 are MGHRA and YSYEKL. This CDR3 contains 16 residues. V was clipped by 3 bases and J by 4 bases, with 19 bases between them. CDR3 DNA: TGCGCCAGCAGCCATTGGGGTACAGGGGGGGGTTACGAGCAGTACTTC. Translated, it gives CASSHWGTGGGYEQYF.

This clonotype was seen a handful of times. The chain carries TRBV19 and TRBJ1-1; no reliable D call. The V gene lost 3 bases and the J gene lost 1 base, with 6 bases spanning the gap. Germline V lookup: CDR1 LNHDA, CDR2 SQIVND (reference sequence). This CDR3 has 13 amino acids. CDR3 in amino acids: CASSIGRNTEAFF. The CDR3 DNA is TGTGCCAGTAGTATTGGCCGGAACACTGAAGCTTTCTTT.

The chain recombines TRBV4-1 with TRBJ1-2; D gene ambiguous. The CDR3 is 14 amino acids. CDR1 and CDR2 from the germline V gene are MGHRA and YSYEKL. The V end was cut by 1 base, the J end by 4 bases, with 10 bases between. In DNA form, the CDR3 reads TGCGCCAGCAGCCAAGTGGTGGGCGTCTATGGCTACACCTTC. It is translated as CASSQVVGVYGYTF.

This clonotype was seen only a few times. The V gene is TRBV12-3 or TRBV12-4, the J gene TRBJ2-7; 8 positions agree with TRBD1. The CDR3 has 15 amino acids. V lost 5 bases and J lost 6; bases outside the gene matches: 12. This CDR3 reads CASSRSGQGFFEQYF. The CDR3 DNA sequence: TGTGCCAGCAGTCGGAGTGGACAGGGCTTCTTCGAGCAGTACTTC.

There are many counts of this clonotype. The rearrangement links TRBV5-1 to TRBJ1-1; D might be TRBD1 (5 bases). The length of the CDR3 is 15 residues. Between the trimmed V and J ends, which lost 0 bases and 0 bases, there was a span of 9 bases. The germline V gene encodes CDR1 SGHRS and CDR2 YFSETQ. The CDR3 protein is CASSLEGDLNTEAFF. CDR3 coding DNA: TGCGCCAGCAGCTTGGAAGGGGACCTGAACACTGAAGCTTTCTTT.

The J gene is TRBJ2-3, the V gene TRBV7-9, with TRBD1 matching over 7 bases. V was pared by 5 bases and J by 2 bases, with 7 bases of the junction left unmatched. Germline CDR1 is SEHNR and CDR2 is FQNEAQ (reference sequence). CDR3 length equals 15 residues. CDR3 protein: CASSPQGRNTDTQYF. CDR3 in DNA: TGTGCCAGCAGCCCACAGGGGCGAAACACAGATACGCAGTATTTT.

The chain links TRBV4-1 to TRBJ2-5; TRBD1 agrees at 8 bases. CDR1 and CDR2 (germline): MGHRA, YSYEKL. After removal of 5 bases from V and 2 bases from J, the junction contained 7 bases not matched to a gene. The CDR3 is made up of 15 amino acids. The CDR3 here is CASSNKRTGQETQYF. The CDR3 nucleotides read TGCGCCAGCAGCAATAAAAGGACAGGGCAAGAGACCCAGTACTTC.

There are a few counts of this clonotype. The chain joins TRBV20-1 to TRBJ2-5, with D possibly being TRBD2 (7 bases). Trimming left V 2 bases short and J 4 bases short, with 26 bases between. This CDR3 region has 18 residues. Germline V gene sequence: CDR1 DFQATT, CDR2 SNEGSKA (reference sequence). The CDR3 here is CSARTSGGRGEAGETQYF. CDR3 sequence (DNA): TGCAGTGCTAGAACCTCGGGGGGCCGAGGAGAGGCGGGAGAGACCCAGTACTTC.

The chain joins TRBV29-1 to TRBJ2-3; the match to TRBD1 covers 7 bases. The CDR3 has 17 residues. Per the germline V gene, CDR1 is SQVTM and CDR2 is ANQGSEA. Trimming cost V 0 bases and J 0 bases; bases outside gene matches: 9. DNA for the CDR3: TGCAGCGTTGAAGATTGGACCTCAGGGGGTAGCACAGATACGCAGTATTTT. It specifies CSVEDWTSGGSTDTQYF.

This clonotype was picked up a small number of times. V usage is TRBV4-2 and J usage is TRBJ2-3; the D is unclear. The V end lost 1 base, the J end lost 2 bases, and 19 bases lay between the germline ends. Germline assignment: CDR1 LGHNA and CDR2 YNFKEQ. This CDR3 has 18 amino acids. In nucleotides, the CDR3 is TGTGCCAGCAGCCAAGTTTTCGAGGACGGGCAGTACACAGATACGCAGTATTTT. As protein: CASSQVFEDGQYTDTQYF.

The chain recombines TRBV7-9 with TRBJ2-5, with D maybe TRBD1 (5 bases). The CDR3 is 13 residues long. V lost 6 bases to trimming and J lost 1 base, with 9 bases between them. The germline gives CDR1 SEHNR, CDR2 FQNEAQ (reference sequence). The CDR3 coding sequence is TGTGCCAGCAGGGCAGGGTTCCAAGAGACCCAGTACTTC. This gives the protein CASRAGFQETQYF.

The chain recombines TRBV6-1 with TRBJ2-1; 8 bases line up with TRBD2. The CDR3 is 13 amino acids. Germline CDR1 is MNHNS and CDR2 is SASEGT. V gave up 6 bases and J gave up 9 bases; unmatched junction bases: 7. The CDR3 is CASRAGLAAEQFF. The CDR3 coding sequence is TGTGCCAGCAGAGCCGGACTAGCAGCTGAGCAGTTCTTC.

The V gene is TRBV29-1, the J gene TRBJ2-4, with 9 nucleotides matching TRBD1. Germline V gene data show CDR1 as SQVTM and CDR2 as ANQGSEA. The CDR3 covers 15 residues. The V and J ends lost 2 bases and 8 bases, in that order; junction bases with no gene match: 10. The CDR3 spells CSVERTGVEEDIQYF. The CDR3, as DNA: TGCAGCGTTGAAAGGACAGGGGTAGAGGAAGACATTCAGTACTTC.

The V and J genes are TRBV20-1 and TRBJ1-5; TRBD1 might be the D (5 bases). Germline V gene data show CDR1 as DFQATT and CDR2 as SNEGSKA (reference sequence). This CDR3 has 14 residues. Deletions cut 7 bases from V and 4 bases from J, with 17 bases between. CDR3: CSVKDGGDNQPQHF. In nucleotides, the CDR3 is TGCAGTGTTAAGGACGGGGGGGATAATCAGCCCCAGCATTTT.

The CDR3, as DNA: TGTGCCAGCAGCTCAATCCTCCGACTAGCGGGACTCACCTACGAGCAGTACTTC. Its protein product is CASSSILRLAGLTYEQYF. V gene TRBV11-2 combines with J gene TRBJ2-7; 11 positions match TRBD2. Germline CDR1 reads SGHAT; CDR2 reads FQNNGV. The CDR3 spans 18 residues. The trim removed 4 bases at V and 2 bases at J, leaving 13 bases unmatched.

V gene TRBV29-1 combines with J gene TRBJ2-4; D gene uncertain. The CDR3 sequence is 13 residues long. V lost 7 bases, J lost 3 bases, and 13 bases lay in between. Germline V gives CDR1 SQVTM, CDR2 ANQGSEA. CDR3 sequence reads: CSALKLDKNIQYF. CDR3 DNA: TGCAGCGCCCTAAAACTGGACAAAAACATTCAGTACTTC.

The CDR3 here is CATKTGPGSYEQYF. CDR3 nucleotide sequence: TGTGCCACCAAGACAGGGCCGGGTTCCTACGAGCAGTACTTC. J is TRBJ2-7 and V is TRBV10-3; TRBD1 agrees at 7 bases. The CDR3 loop spans 14 amino acids. In germline, CDR1 is ENHRY, CDR2 SYGVKD. The ends lost 10 bases at V and 1 base at J; junction bases unmatched: 10.

The V gene is TRBV5-6, the J gene TRBJ2-5; D is unclear. The CDR3 is made up of 16 amino acids. The ends were cut back, 3 bases at V and 1 base at J, with 16 bases in the middle. The germline V gene has CDR1 SGHDT and CDR2 YYEEEE. The CDR3 DNA follows: TGTGCCAGCAGCTCCATTAATAAAGGAGTCCAAGAGACCCAGTACTTC. It specifies CASSSINKGVQETQYF.

This clonotype was recorded a few times. CDR3 sequence (DNA): TGTGCCAGCAGCCAAAGAGCGGGCTCCTACAATGAGCAGTTCTTC. This gives the protein CASSQRAGSYNEQFF. The chain couples TRBV3-1 to TRBJ2-1, with a weak D call TRBD2 (6 bases). The V and J ends lost 2 bases and 0 bases respectively, with 8 bases between them. In germline, CDR1 is LGHDT, CDR2 YNNKEL (reference sequence). The CDR3 is 15 amino acids.

In its sample, this clonotype was seen a few times. This sequence joins TRBV7-9 and TRBJ1-1, with D unresolved. The CDR3 loop spans 14 amino acids. Germline CDR1 reads SEHNR; CDR2 reads FQNEAQ (reference sequence). V gave up 3 bases and J gave up 1 base, with 9 bases separating them. In DNA, the CDR3 is TGTGCCAGCAGCTTCCTTCCAGGGAACACTGAAGCTTTCTTT. Its translation is CASSFLPGNTEAFF.

This clonotype was observed a few times. The chain employs TRBV24-1 and TRBJ1-5, with TRBD1 matching 9 bases. This CDR3 contains 16 residues. With 4 bases clipped from V and 4 bases from J, the junction kept 7 bases outside the gene matches. Germline V CDR1 and CDR2: KGHDR, SFDVKD. CDR3 nucleotide sequence: TGTGCCACCAGTGACTCACAGGGGGCCGGAAATCAGCCCCAGCATTTT. Protein: CATSDSQGAGNQPQHF.